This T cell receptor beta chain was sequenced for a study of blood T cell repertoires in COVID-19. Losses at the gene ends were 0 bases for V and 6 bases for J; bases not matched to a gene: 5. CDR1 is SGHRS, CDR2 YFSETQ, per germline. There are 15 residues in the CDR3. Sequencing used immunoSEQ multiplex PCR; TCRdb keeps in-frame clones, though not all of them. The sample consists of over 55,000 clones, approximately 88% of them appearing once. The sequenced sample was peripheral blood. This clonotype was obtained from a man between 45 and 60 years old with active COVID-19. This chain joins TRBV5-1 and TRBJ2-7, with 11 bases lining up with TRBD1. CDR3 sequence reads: CASSLGPGQGVEQYF. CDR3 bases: TGCGCCAGCAGCTTGGGGCCGGGACAGGGGGTCGAGCAGTACTTC.